The rows below give T cell receptor beta chains drawn from one sample of a study of blood T cell repertoires in COVID-19. TCRdb's copy holds only in-frame clones and misses some; the assay was immunoSEQ multiplex PCR. The profile shows about 430,000 clones, more than 80% of them singletons. What was sequenced was PBMCs or T cells enriched from blood (not recorded which). Every receptor here comes from a man in his thirties or forties who had recovered from COVID-19. Each CDR3 is given with its conserved first and last residue. The D gene is left open where the match is weak. Part of the rows lack a size; the others show once, few, many or a class for expanded clones.

d_call: TRBD2
v_call: TRBV29-1
j_call: TRBJ2-3
clone_size: -
cdr3_aa: CSGSGTSGNTQYF
cdr3_nt: TGCAGCGGATCCGGGACTAGCGGGAATACGCAGTATTTT

d_call: -
v_call: TRBV29-1
j_call: TRBJ2-5
clone_size: -
cdr3_aa: CSVREETQYF
cdr3_nt: TGCAGCGTTCGAGAAGAGACCCAGTACTTC

d_call: TRBD1
v_call: TRBV6-5
j_call: TRBJ2-2
clone_size: -
cdr3_aa: CASRGQMNTGELFF
cdr3_nt: TGTGCCAGCAGGGGACAGATGAACACCGGGGAGCTGTTTTTT

d_call: -
v_call: TRBV7-6
j_call: TRBJ2-2
clone_size: -
cdr3_aa: CASSRSGEGGELFF
cdr3_nt: TGTGCCAGCAGCCGTTCAGGGGAGGGCGGGGAGCTGTTTTTT

d_call: -
v_call: TRBV7-9
j_call: TRBJ1-5
clone_size: -
cdr3_aa: CASSQSGHRQPQHF
cdr3_nt: TGTGCCAGCAGCCAGAGTGGACATCGGCAGCCCCAGCATTTT

d_call: TRBD2
v_call: TRBV7-9
j_call: TRBJ2-5
clone_size: -
cdr3_aa: CASSLILAGVETQYF
cdr3_nt: TGTGCCAGCAGCTTAATCCTAGCGGGAGTAGAGACCCAGTACTTC

d_call: -
v_call: TRBV5-1
j_call: TRBJ2-1
clone_size: -
cdr3_aa: CASSLDGGLVYSQFF
cdr3_nt: TGCGCCAGCAGCTTGGACGGGGGGCTAGTTTACTCTCAGTTCTTC

d_call: -
v_call: TRBV5-5
j_call: TRBJ1-2
clone_size: few
cdr3_aa: CASSLRQRLGGYTF
cdr3_nt: TGTGCCAGCAGCTTGAGGCAGAGGTTGGGTGGCTACACCTTC

d_call: -
v_call: TRBV5-5
j_call: TRBJ1-2
clone_size: -
cdr3_aa: CASSLISRVGGYTF
cdr3_nt: TGTGCCAGCAGCTTGATCTCCAGGGTTGGTGGCTACACCTTC

d_call: TRBD2
v_call: TRBV11-2
j_call: TRBJ2-2
clone_size: -
cdr3_aa: CASSLEAQRDNTGELFF
cdr3_nt: TGTGCCAGCAGTTTGGAGGCCCAGCGGGACAACACCGGGGAGCTGTTTTTT

d_call: -
v_call: TRBV19
j_call: TRBJ2-3
clone_size: -
cdr3_aa: CASSQDWGADTQYF
cdr3_nt: TGTGCCAGTAGCCAGGACTGGGGAGCGGATACGCAGTATTTT

d_call: -
v_call: TRBV15
j_call: TRBJ1-6
clone_size: -
cdr3_aa: CATSRGDRNNSPLHF
cdr3_nt: TGTGCCACCAGCAGAGGTGACAGGAATAATTCACCCCTCCACTTT

d_call: -
v_call: TRBV30
j_call: TRBJ1-1
clone_size: once
cdr3_aa: CAWSSGTEAFF
cdr3_nt: TGTGCCTGGAGCAGTGGCACTGAAGCTTTCTTT

d_call: -
v_call: TRBV30
j_call: TRBJ1-3
clone_size: -
cdr3_aa: CAHAGSGNTIYF
cdr3_nt: TGTGCCCACGCGGGCTCTGGAAACACCATATATTTT

d_call: -
v_call: TRBV10-1
j_call: TRBJ1-4
clone_size: -
cdr3_aa: CASSESNSKGEKLFF
cdr3_nt: TGCGCCAGCAGTGAGTCGAACAGTAAAGGTGAAAAACTGTTTTTT

d_call: -
v_call: TRBV7-9
j_call: TRBJ2-2
clone_size: -
cdr3_aa: CASSPSAAAGELFF
cdr3_nt: TGTGCCAGCAGCCCCTCGGCGGCGGCAGGGGAGCTGTTTTTT

d_call: -
v_call: TRBV28
j_call: TRBJ1-2
clone_size: -
cdr3_aa: CASSSRYWGYTF
cdr3_nt: TGTGCCAGCAGTTCCCGGTATTGGGGCTACACCTTC

d_call: -
v_call: TRBV12-3/TRBV12-4
j_call: TRBJ1-5
clone_size: -
cdr3_aa: CASSQDSQPQHF
cdr3_nt: TGTGCCAGCAGCCAGGACAGCCAGCCCCAGCATTTT

d_call: -
v_call: TRBV4-1
j_call: TRBJ1-4
clone_size: few
cdr3_aa: CASSRQVSGAFTSTNEKLFF
cdr3_nt: TGCGCCAGCAGCCGGCAGGTCTCAGGGGCTTTTACCTCAACTAATGAAAAACTGTTTTTT

d_call: TRBD2
v_call: TRBV6-5
j_call: TRBJ2-1
clone_size: -
cdr3_aa: CASSRLAQLKQFF
cdr3_nt: TGTGCCAGCAGCCGACTAGCCCAGTTAAAGCAGTTCTTC

d_call: TRBD2
v_call: TRBV5-4
j_call: TRBJ2-2
clone_size: -
cdr3_aa: CASSSGGLAGNTGELFF
cdr3_nt: TGTGCCAGCAGCTCCGGAGGCCTAGCGGGGAACACCGGGGAGCTGTTTTTT

d_call: -
v_call: TRBV5-8
j_call: TRBJ2-7
clone_size: -
cdr3_aa: CASSLDTHHEQYF
cdr3_nt: TGTGCCAGCAGCTTGGATACTCACCACGAGCAGTACTTC

d_call: TRBD2
v_call: TRBV11-2
j_call: TRBJ2-5
clone_size: -
cdr3_aa: CASSKGLLSGLAGRETQYF
cdr3_nt: TGTGCCAGCAGCAAGGGATTACTATCGGGACTAGCGGGTCGAGAGACCCAGTACTTC

d_call: -
v_call: TRBV5-1
j_call: TRBJ1-1
clone_size: -
cdr3_aa: CASRLQTGNTEAFF
cdr3_nt: TGCGCCAGCAGACTCCAAACAGGGAACACTGAAGCTTTCTTT

d_call: TRBD2
v_call: TRBV28
j_call: TRBJ2-1
clone_size: -
cdr3_aa: CASSPSKAGDRKQFF
cdr3_nt: TGTGCCAGCAGTCCCTCTAAGGCGGGAGATCGTAAGCAGTTCTTC

d_call: -
v_call: TRBV6-5
j_call: TRBJ2-2
clone_size: -
cdr3_aa: CATSYDRPLSGELFF
cdr3_nt: TGTGCCACCTCCTATGACAGGCCGCTCTCCGGGGAGCTGTTTTTT

d_call: TRBD2
v_call: TRBV7-2
j_call: TRBJ2-7
clone_size: -
cdr3_aa: CASSLVGGSYEQYF
cdr3_nt: TGTGCCAGCAGCTTAGTGGGCGGGAGCTACGAGCAGTACTTC

d_call: TRBD1
v_call: TRBV29-1
j_call: TRBJ1-2
clone_size: -
cdr3_aa: CSVGTGDYGYTF
cdr3_nt: TGCAGCGTTGGAACAGGGGATTATGGCTACACCTTC

d_call: -
v_call: TRBV28
j_call: TRBJ1-3
clone_size: -
cdr3_aa: CASSSGQGLIGNTIYF
cdr3_nt: TGTGCCAGCAGTTCGGGGCAGGGGTTAATTGGAAACACCATATATTTT

d_call: TRBD2
v_call: TRBV16
j_call: TRBJ2-7
clone_size: -
cdr3_aa: CASSQEIWTSGTTYEQYF
cdr3_nt: TGTGCCAGCAGCCAAGAAATCTGGACTAGCGGGACAACCTACGAGCAGTACTTC

d_call: TRBD1
v_call: TRBV5-8
j_call: TRBJ1-2
clone_size: once
cdr3_aa: CASRHRSGRDRDYGYTF
cdr3_nt: TGTGCCAGCAGACATCGTTCAGGCCGGGACAGGGACTATGGCTACACCTTC

d_call: TRBD1
v_call: TRBV27
j_call: TRBJ2-7
clone_size: -
cdr3_aa: CASSPGQGRYEQYF
cdr3_nt: TGTGCCAGCAGTCCCGGACAGGGTCGTTACGAGCAGTACTTC

d_call: -
v_call: TRBV3-1/TRBV3-2
j_call: TRBJ1-2
clone_size: -
cdr3_aa: CASSQVPQGYTF
cdr3_nt: TGTGCCAGCAGCCAAGTCCCTCAGGGCTACACCTTC

d_call: -
v_call: TRBV7-9
j_call: TRBJ2-3
clone_size: -
cdr3_aa: CASSPPKGRDVVPDTQYF
cdr3_nt: TGTGCCAGCAGCCCACCCAAAGGGCGGGATGTGGTCCCAGATACGCAGTATTTT

d_call: TRBD2
v_call: TRBV18
j_call: TRBJ2-5
clone_size: -
cdr3_aa: CASSQSGGETQYF
cdr3_nt: TGTGCCAGCTCACAGTCGGGGGGAGAGACCCAGTACTTC

d_call: TRBD1
v_call: TRBV6-1
j_call: TRBJ1-5
clone_size: -
cdr3_aa: CASSDGQDNQPQHF
cdr3_nt: TGTGCCAGCAGTGACGGACAGGACAATCAGCCCCAGCATTTT

d_call: TRBD1
v_call: TRBV7-2
j_call: TRBJ1-1
clone_size: few
cdr3_aa: CASSSDRDWDTEAFF
cdr3_nt: TGTGCCAGCAGCTCCGACAGGGATTGGGACACTGAAGCTTTCTTT

d_call: TRBD2
v_call: TRBV27
j_call: TRBJ2-2
clone_size: -
cdr3_aa: CASSRTSGSYGELFF
cdr3_nt: TGTGCCAGCAGTCGGACTAGCGGGAGTTACGGGGAGCTGTTTTTT

d_call: -
v_call: TRBV5-1
j_call: TRBJ2-3
clone_size: -
cdr3_aa: CASRGRYPAPDTQYF
cdr3_nt: TGCGCCTCCCGAGGGCGTTACCCGGCCCCAGATACGCAGTATTTT

d_call: TRBD2
v_call: TRBV28
j_call: TRBJ2-7
clone_size: once
cdr3_aa: CASSSRTRKSYEQYF
cdr3_nt: TGTGCCAGCAGTTCCCGGACTAGGAAGTCCTACGAGCAGTACTTC

d_call: TRBD1
v_call: TRBV18
j_call: TRBJ1-3
clone_size: once
cdr3_aa: CASSPQTGFNTIYF
cdr3_nt: TGTGCCAGCTCACCCCAGACAGGGTTCAACACCATATATTTT

d_call: -
v_call: TRBV28
j_call: TRBJ2-1
clone_size: -
cdr3_aa: CASRPSGEGIDEQFF
cdr3_nt: TGTGCCAGCAGGCCGTCGGGGGAAGGGATTGATGAGCAGTTCTTC